The sequence of this T cell receptor (beta chain) was determined in a study of T cells after yellow fever vaccination. Overall study context: Fractions of low cell number were prepared using SMART-Seq v4 Ultra Low Input. Findings and caveats of the study: Post-booster reappearance was seen for most primary-vaccination clones (about 96% CD4, 85% to 90% CD8).

In its sample, this clonotype was seen a few times. Its antigen remains unidentified. Germline CDR1 is MNHEY and CDR2 is SVGAGI. Trimming cost V 7 bases and J 0 bases; bases outside gene matches: 6. The CDR3 extends over 15 amino acids. MiXCR was run by TCRdb on the 5' RACE reads, yielding one entry per CDR3 protein. The repertoire holds a few hundred thousand distinct CDR3 sequences, with less than 9.5% as singletons. The receptor was derived from a young man who received the YFV17D yellow fever vaccine. The material was CD4+ T cells sorted from PBMCs, obtained 5 days after the yellow fever booster vaccination. This chain joins TRBV6-5 and TRBJ1-2; 9 bases align to TRBD1. CDR3 nucleotide sequence: TGTGCCAGCATAGGCGGACAGGGGCCTAACTATGGCTACACCTTC. It yields the protein CASIGGQGPNYGYTF.